One and the same sample provided the 21 T cell receptor beta chains below, sequenced in a study of T cells after yellow fever vaccination. TCRdb processed the 5' RACE reads anew with MiXCR; each CDR3 protein has one entry. The data contain about 300,000 distinct CDR3 sequences, 6.8% of them singletons. Material: PBMCs, obtained more than 40 days after the first yellow fever vaccination. The receptors here all came from a man between 18 and 35 years old who received the YFV17D yellow fever vaccine.

A few counts support this clonotype. This chain connects TRBV20-1 to TRBJ2-1; 14 nucleotides line up with TRBD2. This CDR3 contains 18 residues. Germline V CDR1 and CDR2: DFQATT, SNEGSKA (reference sequence). V lost 2 bases to trimming and J lost 3 bases; unmatched junction nucleotides: 9. The CDR3 protein is CSARPHGLAGGLYNEQFF. CDR3 coding DNA: TGCAGTGCTAGACCCCACGGACTAGCGGGGGGACTCTACAATGAGCAGTTCTTC.

This clonotype appeared many times. The chain is built from TRBV10-3 and TRBJ1-2, with TRBD1 matching 8 bases. Trimming cost V 6 bases and J 7 bases; bases outside gene matches: 4. Germline V gene lookup returns CDR1 ENHRY and CDR2 SYGVKD. The CDR3 runs to 12 residues. CDR3 residues: CAIRKDRAGYTF. The CDR3 DNA reads TGTGCCATCAGGAAGGACAGGGCTGGCTACACCTTC.

This clonotype occurred a few times. The chain has TRBV18 and TRBJ2-7, with 11 bases fitting TRBD2. Germline-derived CDR1 and CDR2 are KGHSH and LQKENI. This CDR3 contains 15 residues. V was pared by 8 bases and J by 7 bases, with 13 bases of the junction left unmatched. Here the CDR3 reads CASLLTSGGLGEQYF. For the CDR3, the DNA is TGTGCCAGCCTACTTACTAGCGGGGGACTGGGAGAGCAGTACTTC.

In this sample, this clonotype turned up a few times. The V call is TRBV18, the J call TRBJ2-3; 7 bases fit TRBD1. V was pared by 3 bases and J by 0 bases, with 12 bases of the junction left unmatched. Germline lookup yields CDR1 KGHSH and CDR2 LQKENI. This CDR3 has 18 residues. The CDR3: CASSPLGQPRPSTDTQYF. CDR3 nucleotide sequence: TGTGCCAGCTCACCCCTGGGACAGCCTCGCCCTAGCACAGATACGCAGTATTTT.

The rearrangement joins TRBV6-2 or TRBV6-3 to TRBJ2-3, with D perhaps assigned TRBD1 or TRBD2 (5 bases each). V was clipped by 6 bases and J by 2 bases, with 15 bases between them. The germline gives CDR1 MNHEY, CDR2 SVGEGT. The CDR3 has 15 amino acids. The CDR3 protein is CASSPGTENTDTQYF. DNA of the CDR3: TGTGCCAGCAGCCCCGGGACGGAGAACACAGATACGCAGTATTTT.

Ten or more counts support this clonotype. The rearrangement joins TRBV7-2 to TRBJ1-2, with D perhaps matching TRBD1 (5 bases). The V end was cut by 4 bases, the J end by 8 bases, with 14 bases between. Germline CDR1 reads SGHTA; CDR2 reads FQGNSA. The CDR3 runs to 13 residues. The CDR3 region is CASSSTAGGGYTF. CDR3 in DNA: TGTGCCAGCAGCTCGACAGCCGGAGGAGGCTACACCTTC. The full variable domain, completed using reference TRBV7-2 and TRBJ1-2, is GAGVSQSPSNKVTEKGKDVELRCDPISGHTALYWYRQSLGQGLEFLIYFQGNSAPDKSGLPSDRFSAERTGGSVSTLTIQRTQQEDSAVYLCASSSTAGGGYTFGSGTRLTVV.

In this sample, this clonotype turned up many times. The genes are TRBV9 and TRBJ2-3, with 11 nucleotides matching TRBD2. This CDR3 is built from 15 residues. Germline values: CDR1 SGDLS, CDR2 YYNGEE. V shed 8 bases and J 5 bases; nucleotides not matched to a gene: 10. CDR3 bases: TGTGCCAGTCAAAATAGCGGGGGGGCTCTAGATACGCAGTATTTT. Amino acid sequence: CASQNSGGALDTQYF.

This clonotype was detected a few times. V and J are TRBV2 and TRBJ2-1; D could derive from TRBD1 or TRBD2 (5 bases each). Germline-derived CDR1 and CDR2 are SNHLY and FYNNEI. The CDR3 runs to 17 residues. V lost 5 bases, J lost 5 bases, and 22 bases lay in between. CDR3 region: CASSRSGSVPGHNEQFF. Written as DNA, the CDR3 is TGTGCCAGCAGTAGGTCAGGGAGTGTCCCAGGACACAATGAGCAGTTCTTC.

This clonotype was seen ten or more times. The genes are TRBV14 and TRBJ1-2, with no clear D. CDR1 and CDR2 from the germline V gene are SGHDN and FVKESK. This CDR3 has 13 residues. V lost 4 bases and J 6 bases, leaving 12 bases between the germline ends. DNA for the CDR3: TGTGCCAGCAGCCCTAGGACCGGAGATGGCTACACCTTC. It is translated as CASSPRTGDGYTF.

This chain links TRBV4-2 with TRBJ1-4; a weak D match, TRBD1 (5 bases). V shed 0 bases and J shed 8 bases, with 10 bases lying between them. CDR1 and CDR2 (germline): LGHNA, YNFKEQ. The CDR3 sequence is 14 residues long. The CDR3: CASSQDRWDEKLFF. Here the CDR3 DNA reads TGTGCCAGCAGCCAAGATCGTTGGGACGAAAAACTGTTTTTT.

This clonotype was seen a handful of times. This sequence joins TRBV4-1 and TRBJ1-1, with D possibly TRBD1 on 5 matching bases. CDR1 and CDR2 (germline): MGHRA, YSYEKL. The CDR3 is made up of 15 amino acids. V lost 3 bases and J 2 bases, leaving 13 bases between the germline ends. The CDR3 reads CASSHPGQGNTEAFF. The CDR3 region has the DNA TGCGCCAGCAGCCACCCCGGGCAGGGAAACACTGAAGCTTTCTTT.

The V gene is TRBV11-2, the J gene TRBJ2-7; 10 nucleotides match TRBD2. CDR1 is SGHAT, CDR2 FQNNGV, per germline. With V trimmed by 5 bases and J by 2 bases, 3 bases remained unmatched. CDR3 length equals 14 residues. The DNA of the CDR3 is TGTGCCAGCAGCCCAGCGGGGGGGACCTACGAGCAGTACTTC. This sequence encodes CASSPAGGTYEQYF.

This clonotype was seen a handful of times. The chain combines TRBV12-3 or TRBV12-4 with TRBJ1-1; D is unclear. V lost 2 bases and J lost 1, with 11 bases in between. The CDR3 consists of 15 residues. The CDR3 here is CASSLLYGKNTEAFF. The CDR3 coding sequence is TGTGCCAGCAGTTTATTATACGGGAAGAACACTGAAGCTTTCTTT.

This clonotype appeared once. This chain links TRBV20-1 with TRBJ2-2; tentative D call: TRBD2 (7 bases). The V gene lost 5 bases and the J gene lost 3 bases, with 16 bases spanning the gap. The CDR3 covers 15 residues. Germline V gene data show CDR1 as DFQATT and CDR2 as SNEGSKA (reference sequence). The CDR3 protein is CSAYPGGLYTGELFF. In nucleotides, the CDR3 is TGCAGTGCTTACCCGGGGGGCCTTTACACCGGGGAGCTGTTTTTT.

The rearrangement links TRBV18 to TRBJ2-3, with 7 bases lining up with TRBD2. CDR1 KGHSH and CDR2 LQKENI come from the germline V gene. This CDR3 region has 17 residues. The junction had 8 bases not matched to a gene; V was cut back by 0 bases and J by 2 bases. The CDR3: CASSPPPQRGYTDTQYF. The DNA for the CDR3 is TGTGCCAGCTCACCACCCCCCCAGCGGGGATACACAGATACGCAGTATTTT.

This clonotype has a handful of counts. V and J are TRBV27 and TRBJ2-2, with 10 bases lining up with TRBD1. Germline V gene lookup returns CDR1 MNHEY and CDR2 SMNVEV (reference sequence). V shed 2 bases and J 4 bases; nucleotides not matched to a gene: 4. This CDR3 is built from 16 residues. The CDR3 reads CASSLGWTGGTGELFF. CDR3 sequence (DNA): TGTGCCAGCAGTTTAGGGTGGACAGGGGGCACCGGGGAGCTGTTTTTT.

This clonotype was counted only a few times. The chain is built from TRBV5-1 and TRBJ2-2; a possible D gene is TRBD1 (6 bases). The CDR3 contains 16 residues. The ends were cut back, 0 bases at V and 4 bases at J, with 13 bases in the middle. Germline V gene data show CDR1 as SGHRS and CDR2 as YFSETQ. For the CDR3, the DNA is TGCGCCAGCAGCTTGGTTTGGGGGCCGGGCACCGGGGAGCTGTTTTTT. This encodes CASSLVWGPGTGELFF.

This chain uses TRBV5-5 with TRBJ2-5; no definite D call. Between the trimmed V and J ends, which lost 4 bases and 3 bases, there was a span of 13 bases. The CDR3 covers 14 residues. CDR1 is SGHKS and CDR2 is YYEKEE in the germline V gene (reference sequence). CDR3 amino acids: CASSVRPAEETQYF. In DNA form, the CDR3 reads TGTGCCAGCAGCGTGAGGCCGGCCGAAGAGACCCAGTACTTC.

The chain links TRBV6-1 to TRBJ2-7; 8 positions agree with TRBD1. Germline CDR1 and CDR2: MNHNS and SASEGT. The CDR3 consists of 15 residues. With 6 bases clipped from V and 3 bases from J, the junction kept 10 bases outside the gene matches. DNA for the CDR3: TGTGCCAGCAGGAAGACAGGGGAATTGTACTACGAGCAGTACGTC. This codes for CASRKTGELYYEQYV.

The chain recombines TRBV19 with TRBJ2-7, with 14 bases aligning to TRBD2. V lost 5 bases, J lost 3 bases, and 12 bases stayed unmatched. The germline gives CDR1 LNHDA, CDR2 SQIVND (reference sequence). This CDR3 has 18 residues. CDR3 nucleotide sequence: TGTGCCAGTAGTGCCAACCCGGGACTAGCGGGGGCCGTCTACGAGCAGTACTTC. Translating it yields CASSANPGLAGAVYEQYF.

For the CDR3, the DNA is TGCAGCGTTGCACAGGGGGCAACAGATACGCAGTATTTT. It translates to CSVAQGATDTQYF. The gene calls are TRBV29-1 and TRBJ2-3, with TRBD1 matching over 9 bases. This CDR3 spans 13 amino acids. The V gene's germline CDR1 is SQVTM and CDR2 ANQGSEA. Trimming cost V 4 bases and J 3 bases; bases outside gene matches: 2.